Shown below are 21 T cell receptor beta chains from a single sample sequenced in a study of control samples from healthy donors and cancer patients. Assay: immunoSEQ multiplex PCR; the TCRdb copy retains only in-frame clones and omits some. The table has over 200,000 clones, around 80% seen once. The sample consisted of PBMCs. These receptors came from a woman aged 55-75 years with lung cancer.

The V gene is TRBV3-1 (or the pseudogene TRBV3-2), the J gene TRBJ2-6; D is perhaps TRBD1 (6 bases). This CDR3 has 16 residues. Germline CDR1 reads LGHDT; CDR2 reads YNNKEL (reference sequence). The V gene lost 3 bases and the J gene lost 2 bases, with 11 bases spanning the gap. For the CDR3, the DNA is TGTGCCAGCAGCCACAGGGGCTACCCTGGGGCCAACGTCCTGACTTTC. The encoded protein is CASSHRGYPGANVLTF.

The genes are TRBV5-4 and TRBJ2-2; TRBD2 agrees at 12 bases. The CDR3 runs 18 residues. With 2 bases clipped from V and 4 bases from J, the junction kept 9 bases outside the gene matches. The germline CDR1 and CDR2 sequences are SGHNT and YYREEE (reference sequence). CDR3 in amino acids: CASSLPSGRAGRTGELFF. The CDR3 DNA reads TGTGCCAGCAGCTTACCTAGCGGGAGGGCGGGTCGCACCGGGGAGCTGTTTTTT.

The chain is built from TRBV30 and TRBJ1-1, with unresolved D. The CDR3 has 12 residues. Germline V gives CDR1 GTSNPN, CDR2 SVGIG (reference sequence). V was clipped by 0 bases and J by 5 bases, with 7 bases between them. CDR3 coding DNA: TGTGCCTGGAGTGTACAAGGGACTGAAGCTTTCTTT. Translating it yields CAWSVQGTEAFF.

The V and J genes are TRBV7-9 and TRBJ2-7; TRBD2 might be the D (6 bases). The CDR3 contains 14 residues. V was trimmed by 1 base and J by 6 bases, leaving 13 bases between them. Germline CDR1 is SEHNR and CDR2 is FQNEAQ (reference sequence). This CDR3 reads CASSLVGGTGEQYF. Here the CDR3 DNA reads TGTGCCAGCAGCTTAGTCGGGGGTACGGGCGAGCAGTACTTC. Together with reference TRBV7-9 and TRBJ2-7, the CDR3 gives the full variable domain: DTGVSQNPRHKITKRGQNVTFRCDPISEHNRLYWYRQTLGQGPEFLTYFQNEAQLEKSRLLSDRFSAERPKGSFSTLEIQRTEQGDSAMYLCASSLVGGTGEQYFGPGTRLTVT.

The J gene is TRBJ2-1, the V gene TRBV9; D ambiguous. The germline V and J ends were trimmed by 4 bases and 3 bases, with 17 bases remaining between them. CDR1 and CDR2 from the germline V gene are SGDLS and YYNGEE. This CDR3 has 16 residues. The CDR3 loop reads CASSTQPSALYNEQFF. CDR3 coding DNA: TGTGCCAGCAGCACCCAACCATCGGCCCTCTACAATGAGCAGTTCTTC.

The gene calls are TRBV7-9 and TRBJ2-7; either TRBD1 or TRBD2 may supply D (5 bases each). The CDR3 runs 14 residues. In germline, CDR1 is SEHNR, CDR2 FQNEAQ (reference sequence). The V and J ends lost 1 base and 1 base respectively, with 8 bases between them. The CDR3 DNA reads TGTGCCAGCAGCTTAGATGGGGGTTCCTACGAGCAGTACTTC. Translating gives CASSLDGGSYEQYF.

This clone was observed a handful of times. J is TRBJ1-1 and V is TRBV3-1 (or the pseudogene TRBV3-2); D might be TRBD1 (6 bases). CDR1 and CDR2 from the germline V gene are LGHDT and YNNKEL (reference sequence). The CDR3 is made up of 17 amino acids. Trimming pared 1 base from V and 0 bases from J, leaving 15 bases between. The CDR3 region is CASSQADSTYMNTEAFF. The DNA of the CDR3 is TGTGCCAGCAGCCAAGCGGACAGTACCTACATGAACACTGAAGCTTTCTTT.

Written as DNA, the CDR3 is TGTGCCACCAGTGATTTGCAGGGACAGGGGGTACCGAGCTCCTACAATGAGCAGTTCTTC. It yields the protein CATSDLQGQGVPSSYNEQFF. The chain is built from TRBV24-1 and TRBJ2-1, with TRBD1 matching 11 bases. V was pared by 0 bases and J by 0 bases, with 9 bases of the junction left unmatched. The length of the CDR3 is 20 residues. The V gene's germline CDR1 is KGHDR and CDR2 SFDVKD.

This chain connects TRBV6-1 to TRBJ1-1; no reliable D call. V was shortened by 0 bases and J by 0 bases, with 5 bases between the two germline ends. The CDR3 loop spans 14 amino acids. Germline-derived CDR1 and CDR2 are MNHNS and SASEGT. CDR3 nucleotide sequence: TGTGCCAGCAGTGAAGCGCAGATGAACACTGAAGCTTTCTTT. Protein: CASSEAQMNTEAFF.

This chain uses TRBV5-1 with TRBJ1-1; D not certain. The CDR3 loop spans 14 amino acids. Between the trimmed V and J ends, which lost 1 base and 2 bases, there was a span of 9 bases. In germline, CDR1 is SGHRS, CDR2 YFSETQ. The chain's CDR3 is CASSLRQLNTEAFF. The CDR3 nucleotides read TGCGCCAGCAGCTTGCGGCAGCTAAACACTGAAGCTTTCTTT.

This chain connects TRBV19 to TRBJ1-1; TRBD1 matches 9 bases. Germline CDR1 is LNHDA and CDR2 is SQIVND (reference sequence). The CDR3 extends over 13 amino acids. The junction had 4 bases not matched to a gene; V was cut back by 7 bases and J by 4 bases. CDR3 nucleotide sequence: TGTGCCAGTATCAGGACAGGGGCCACTGAAGCTTTCTTT. Translated, it gives CASIRTGATEAFF.

The chain employs TRBV7-8 and TRBJ2-7, with a possible D match to TRBD2 (5 bases). The CDR3 has 14 amino acids. V was shortened by 1 base and J by 1 base, with 8 bases between the two germline ends. Germline V gene lookup returns CDR1 SGHVS and CDR2 FQNEAQ. The CDR3: CASSLERISYEQYF. DNA of the CDR3: TGTGCCAGCAGCTTAGAGCGGATTTCCTACGAGCAGTACTTC.

Of note for this clone: Given the absence of the conserved phenylalanine or tryptophan at the CDR3 end, a read error is likely. The chain joins TRBV7-8 to TRBJ1-2, with D possibly matching TRBD1 (6 bases). Germline lookup yields CDR1 SGHVS and CDR2 FQNEAQ. The CDR3 is made up of 13 amino acids. Trimming left V 5 bases short and J 4 bases short, with 11 bases between. This CDR3 reads CASSLGQSYGYTL. CDR3 coding DNA: TGTGCCAGCAGCCTAGGACAGTCCTATGGCTACACCCTC.

About this clone itself: Other DNA sequences of this sample code for an identical CDR3. The rearrangement links TRBV11-2 to TRBJ2-3, with 15 bases fitting TRBD2. Germline V lookup: CDR1 SGHAT, CDR2 FQNNGV. This CDR3 is 16 amino acids long. Trimming cost V 5 bases and J 5 bases; bases outside gene matches: 5. DNA of the CDR3: TGTGCCAGCAGCCCTGGACTAGCGGGGGGGCAAGATACGCAGTATTTT. Protein sequence: CASSPGLAGGQDTQYF.

The gene calls are TRBV18 and TRBJ2-6; 9 positions agree with TRBD2. This CDR3 spans 20 amino acids. CDR1 and CDR2 (germline): KGHSH, LQKENI. V shed 2 bases and J 0 bases; nucleotides not matched to a gene: 11. CDR3 protein: CASSPVPAGGSYSGANVLTF. The CDR3 DNA is TGTGCCAGCTCACCAGTCCCAGCGGGAGGTTCCTACTCTGGGGCCAACGTCCTGACTTTC. Full variable domain (rest looked up from reference TRBV18 and TRBJ2-6): NAGVMQNPRHLVRRRGQEARLRCSPMKGHSHVYWYRQLPEEGLKFMVYLQKENIIDESGMPKERFSAEFPKEGPSILRIQQVVRGDSAAYFCASSPVPAGGSYSGANVLTFGAGSRLTVL.

About this clone: The junction does not match germline at one end; this may be a read error. For the CDR3, the DNA is TGCGCCAGCAGTTTGGTAGCAGCGGGCACTGAAGCTTTCTTT. Residues: CASSLVAAGTEAFF. The chain employs TRBV5-1 and TRBJ1-1; D call uncertain. The CDR3 is 14 amino acids. The germline V gene has CDR1 SGHRS and CDR2 YFSETQ. Combining the CDR3 with reference TRBV5-1 and TRBJ1-1 gives the whole variable domain KAGVTQTPRYLIKTRGQQVTLSCSPISGHRSVSWYQQTPGQGLQFLFEYFSETQRNKGNFPGRFSGRQFSNSRSEMNVSTLELGDSALYLCASSLVAAGTEAFFGQGTRLTVV.

The CDR3 DNA reads as TGTGCCAGCAGCCCCTCAGGGGTGTGGGGCTACACCTTC. Translated, it gives CASSPSGVWGYTF. The J gene is TRBJ1-2, the V gene TRBV7-9, with a possible D match to TRBD1 (6 bases). CDR1 is SEHNR, CDR2 FQNEAQ, per germline (reference sequence). The ends were cut back, 5 bases at V and 8 bases at J, with 15 bases in the middle. This CDR3 region has 13 residues. The whole variable domain, filled in from reference TRBV7-9 and TRBJ1-2, reads DTGVSQNPRHKITKRGQNVTFRCDPISEHNRLYWYRQTLGQGPEFLTYFQNEAQLEKSRLLSDRFSAERPKGSFSTLEIQRTEQGDSAMYLCASSPSGVWGYTFGSGTRLTVV.

Only a few counts were recorded for this clone. The chain is built from TRBV27 and TRBJ2-2; D is unclear. Germline CDR1 is MNHEY and CDR2 is SMNVEV (reference sequence). CDR3 length: 14 amino acids. Trimming took off 7 bases at V and 0 bases at J, with 9 bases between the two ends. This chain's CDR3 is CASKEVPNTGELFF. The CDR3 nucleotides read TGTGCCAGCAAAGAGGTACCGAACACCGGGGAGCTGTTTTTT.

The chain combines TRBV5-1 with TRBJ1-2; D not resolved. The V end lost 0 bases, the J end lost 2 bases, and 11 bases lay between the germline ends. The CDR3 has 15 amino acids. Germline V gene sequence: CDR1 SGHRS, CDR2 YFSETQ. The CDR3 loop reads CASSLVVGRNYGYTF. CDR3 sequence (DNA): TGCGCCAGCAGCTTGGTGGTGGGCAGAAACTATGGCTACACCTTC.

This clone was found once. The V and J genes are TRBV2 and TRBJ2-1; D gene unclear. V was cut by 6 bases and J by 9 bases, with 15 bases left in between. CDR3 length equals 13 residues. Germline V gene lookup returns CDR1 SNHLY and CDR2 FYNNEI. The CDR3 sequence is CASREIPESEQFF. The CDR3 DNA is TGTGCCAGCAGAGAAATACCAGAGAGTGAGCAGTTCTTC.

The rearrangement uses TRBV7-8 and TRBJ2-2; 7 bases are shared with TRBD1. Looked up from germline, CDR1 is SGHVS and CDR2 is FQNEAQ. V shed 3 bases, J shed 3 bases, and the junction held 7 bases outside the gene matches. The CDR3 covers 16 residues. CDR3 nucleotides: TGTGCCAGCAGCTTCCTAACAGGGGTCGACACCGGGGAGCTGTTTTTT. Its protein is CASSFLTGVDTGELFF.